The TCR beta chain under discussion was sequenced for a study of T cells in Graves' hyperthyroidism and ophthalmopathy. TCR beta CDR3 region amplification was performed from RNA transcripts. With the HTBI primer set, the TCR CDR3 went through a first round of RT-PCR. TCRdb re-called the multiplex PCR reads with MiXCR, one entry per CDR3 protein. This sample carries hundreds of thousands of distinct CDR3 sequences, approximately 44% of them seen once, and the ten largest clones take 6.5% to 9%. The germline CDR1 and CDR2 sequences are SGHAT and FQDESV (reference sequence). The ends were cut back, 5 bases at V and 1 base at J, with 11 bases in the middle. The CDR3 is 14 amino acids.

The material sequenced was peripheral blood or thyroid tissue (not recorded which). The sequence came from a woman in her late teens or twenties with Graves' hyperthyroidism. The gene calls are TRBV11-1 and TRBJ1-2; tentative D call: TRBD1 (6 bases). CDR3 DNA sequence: TGTGCCAGCAGCGCAGGACAGATTAACTATGGCTACACCTTC. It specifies CASSAGQINYGYTF.